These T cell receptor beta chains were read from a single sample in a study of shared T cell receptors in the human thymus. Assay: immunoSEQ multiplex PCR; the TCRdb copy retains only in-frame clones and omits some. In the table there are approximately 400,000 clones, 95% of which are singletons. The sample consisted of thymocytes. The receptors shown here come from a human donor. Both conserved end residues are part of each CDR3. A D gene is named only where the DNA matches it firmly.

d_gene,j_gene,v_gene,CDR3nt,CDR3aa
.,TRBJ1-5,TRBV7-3,TGTGCCAGCAGCCCGCCCGACAGGCCAGAAGGGCCCCAGCATTTT,CASSPPDRPEGPQHF
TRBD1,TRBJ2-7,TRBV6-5,TGTGCCAGCAGTTATAAGACAGGGGATACCTACGAGCAGTACTTC,CASSYKTGDTYEQYF
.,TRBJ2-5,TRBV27,TGTGCCAGCAGCCGGGGGAGAGGGGTAGAGACCCAGTACTTC,CASSRGRGVETQYF
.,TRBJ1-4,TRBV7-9,TGTGCCAGCAGCTTAGCAGGGGATCGAGGGAATGAAAAACTGTTTTTT,CASSLAGDRGNEKLFF
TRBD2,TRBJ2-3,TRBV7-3,TGTGCCAGCAGCCGCCAGACTAGCGGGAGGTTCACAGATACGCAGTATTTT,CASSRQTSGRFTDTQYF
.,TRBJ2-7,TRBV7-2,TGTGCCAGCAGTCTCGGAAAGGGGCATTCCTACGAGCAGTACTTC,CASSLGKGHSYEQYF
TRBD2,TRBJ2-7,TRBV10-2,TGCGCCAGCAGTGGGACTAGCGGGAGGGGTTCCTACGAGCAGTACTTC,CASSGTSGRGSYEQYF
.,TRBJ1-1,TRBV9,TGTGCCAGCAGCGCTATCACTGAAGCTTTCTTT,CASSAITEAFF
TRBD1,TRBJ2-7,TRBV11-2,TGTGCCAGCAGCTTATTGGGGGACAGTTCCTACGAGCAGTACTTC,CASSLLGDSSYEQYF
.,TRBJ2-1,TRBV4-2,TGTGCCAGCAGCCAAGGAGGAGGTAGCCAGACCTACAATGAGCAGTTCTTC,CASSQGGGSQTYNEQFF
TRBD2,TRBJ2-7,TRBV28,TGTGCCAGCAGCCCCTTTTGCGGGAGGGCCGACGAGCAGTACTTC,CASSPFCGRADEQYF
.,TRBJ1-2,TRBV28,TGTGCCAGCAGTTTTACCCCGGGGACATTAGCTAACTATGGCTACACCTTC,CASSFTPGTLANYGYTF
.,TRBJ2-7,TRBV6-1,TGTGCCAGCAGCGGCCGGGGCTACGAGCAGTACTTC,CASSGRGYEQYF
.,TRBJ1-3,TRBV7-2,TGTGCCAGCAGCCCCCCAGATAGGGAATCTGGAAACACCATATATTTT,CASSPPDRESGNTIYF
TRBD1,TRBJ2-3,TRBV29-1,TGCAGCGTTTACCAACAGGGGTCCACAGATACGCAGTATTTT,CSVYQQGSTDTQYF
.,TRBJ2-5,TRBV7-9,TGTGCCAGCAGCTTATTGGGGACCCAGTACTTC,CASSLLGTQYF